The next 24 T cell receptor beta chains were all read from a single sample in a study of blood T cell repertoires in COVID-19. The protocol was immunoSEQ multiplex PCR, while the TCRdb copy is restricted to in-frame clones and leaves out a portion. This table has 150,000 to 200,000 clones, about 85% appearing once. The source material was peripheral blood. The receptors here all came from a man aged 55 to 70 with active or convalescent COVID-19.

V is TRBV4-2 and J is TRBJ1-6, with D perhaps TRBD1 (5 bases). The CDR3 length is 14 residues. V was cut by 0 bases and J by 10 bases, with 10 bases left in between. Per germline, CDR1 LGHNA and CDR2 YNFKEQ. CDR3 in amino acids: CASSQETGGSPLHF. The DNA for the CDR3 is TGTGCCAGCAGCCAAGAAACAGGCGGCTCACCCCTCCACTTT.

The genes are TRBV28 and TRBJ2-7; no firm D call. The V end was cut by 6 bases, the J end by 7 bases, with 7 bases between. Germline CDR1 and CDR2: MDHEN and SYDVKM. The CDR3 length is 10 residues. In DNA, the CDR3 is TGTGCCAGCAGGTCAGTGGAGCAGTACTTC. Protein sequence: CASRSVEQYF.

The chain is built from TRBV27 and TRBJ1-2; D gene uncertain. V was shortened by 2 bases and J by 3 bases, with 7 bases between the two germline ends. Germline-derived CDR1 and CDR2 are MNHEY and SMNVEV (reference sequence). The CDR3 has 13 amino acids. CDR3 region: CASSLASDYGYTF. The CDR3 DNA is TGTGCCAGCAGTTTAGCGAGCGACTATGGCTACACCTTC.

This clone was picked up a small number of times. The CDR3, as DNA: TGCGCCAGCAGCCAAGGGCTACAGTCCAATCAGCCCCAGCATTTT. Its translation is CASSQGLQSNQPQHF. This chain links TRBV4-1 with TRBJ1-5; D is undetermined. V lost 1 base to trimming and J lost 3 bases, with 10 bases between them. Germline V gene data show CDR1 as MGHRA and CDR2 as YSYEKL. CDR3 length equals 15 residues.

The rearrangement uses TRBV27 and TRBJ1-1; 7 bases are shared with TRBD1. The V segment lost 3 bases and the J segment 2 bases; nucleotides outside the gene matches: 6. The germline V gene encodes CDR1 MNHEY and CDR2 SMNVEV (reference sequence). The CDR3 totals 15 residues. The CDR3 region has the DNA TGTGCCAGCAGTTTGACAGGGTGGCTTAACACTGAAGCTTTCTTT. The encoded protein is CASSLTGWLNTEAFF.

This clone was recorded a few times. This rearrangement joins TRBV6-5 to TRBJ1-3; D is perhaps TRBD1 (6 bases). With 0 bases removed from V and 2 bases from J, the gap between germline ends came to 11 bases. CDR1 is MNHEY and CDR2 is SVGAGI in the germline V gene. This CDR3 is 16 amino acids long. This chain's CDR3 is CASSYSLQGAGNTIYF. The CDR3 coding sequence is TGTGCCAGCAGTTACTCCCTACAGGGAGCTGGAAACACCATATATTTT.

The V gene is TRBV6-6, the J gene TRBJ1-5; a possible D gene is TRBD1 (6 bases). Germline lookup yields CDR1 MNHNY and CDR2 SVGAGI (reference sequence). Trimming removed 4 bases from V and 4 bases from J, with 14 bases in between. This CDR3 comprises 15 residues. The CDR3 DNA sequence: TGTGCCAGCAGTTCTTTAGACAGGCCGAATCAGCCCCAGCATTTT. It encodes CASSSLDRPNQPQHF.

A few counts support this clone. The chain is built from TRBV18 and TRBJ1-1; the match to TRBD1 covers 7 bases. Trimming took 6 bases from V and 4 from J; bases not matched to a gene: 5. This CDR3 is 13 amino acids long. The germline gives CDR1 KGHSH, CDR2 LQKENI. CDR3 DNA: TGTGCCAGCTCGCGATCAGGGGGCACTGAAGCTTTCTTT. This codes for CASSRSGGTEAFF.

The count of this clone is one. The V gene is TRBV19, the J gene TRBJ1-6, with 7 bases matching TRBD1. The length of the CDR3 is 16 residues. Germline V CDR1 and CDR2: LNHDA, SQIVND (reference sequence). J gave up 8 bases and V 2 bases, and 9 bases lay outside the gene matches. The CDR3: CASSIRRTGDYSPLHF. The CDR3 region has the DNA TGTGCCAGTAGTATAAGGCGTACAGGGGACTATTCACCCCTCCACTTT. Full variable domain (rest looked up from reference TRBV19 and TRBJ1-6): DGGITQSPKYLFRKEGQNVTLSCEQNLNHDAMYWYRQDPGQGLRLIYYSQIVNDFQKGDIAEGYSVSREKKESFPLTVTSAQKNPTAFYLCASSIRRTGDYSPLHFGNGTRLTVT.

The rearrangement uses TRBV7-3 and TRBJ1-6; unclear D gene. The germline V gene encodes CDR1 SGHTA and CDR2 FQGTGA. There are 13 residues in the CDR3. V was shortened by 5 bases and J by 9 bases, with 11 bases between the two germline ends. CDR3 sequence: CASSPARGSPLHF. Written as DNA, the CDR3 is TGTGCCAGCAGCCCCGCTCGCGGTTCACCCCTCCACTTT.

The rearrangement joins TRBV12-3 or TRBV12-4 to TRBJ2-7; 9 bases line up with TRBD2. J gave up 2 bases and V 6 bases, and 2 bases lay outside the gene matches. This CDR3 comprises 13 residues. CDR3 bases: TGTGCCAGCAGGACTAGCGGCACCTACGAGCAGTACTTC. It codes for CASRTSGTYEQYF.

This clone was counted a single time. This chain connects TRBV2 to TRBJ1-1, with 9 positions matching TRBD1. The CDR3 is 13 residues long. Looked up from germline, CDR1 is SNHLY and CDR2 is FYNNEI. Germline trimming cut 4 bases from V and 6 bases from J; bases unmatched to any gene: 3. CDR3 nucleotides: TGTGCCAGCAGTGCCGACAGGGGGGCTGAAGCTTTCTTT. The encoded protein is CASSADRGAEAFF.

J is TRBJ1-1 and V is TRBV2; D remains ambiguous. V lost 7 bases to trimming and J lost 8 bases, with 14 bases between them. The germline V gene encodes CDR1 SNHLY and CDR2 FYNNEI. The CDR3 consists of 12 residues. CDR3 residues: CASTGISREAFF. The DNA of the CDR3 is TGTGCCAGCACGGGAATCTCCCGGGAAGCTTTCTTT.

The rearrangement joins TRBV5-5 to TRBJ2-3; D is possibly TRBD2 (7 bases). The CDR3 consists of 14 residues. Germline loops: CDR1 SGHKS, CDR2 YYEKEE (reference sequence). V gave up 1 base and J gave up 5 bases, with 11 bases separating them. The CDR3 reads CASSLWGGKDTQYF. The CDR3 coding sequence is TGTGCCAGCAGCTTGTGGGGGGGCAAAGATACGCAGTATTTT.

The chain couples TRBV19 to TRBJ1-1; possible D gene TRBD1, 5 bases. Deletions cut 8 bases from V and 6 bases from J, with 19 bases between. This CDR3 spans 14 amino acids. Germline CDR1 reads LNHDA; CDR2 reads SQIVND (reference sequence). CDR3 bases: TGTGCCAGTGCAAGAGGGGAGGGGAGGGCTGAAGCTTTCTTT. Its translation: CASARGEGRAEAFF.

The V and J genes are TRBV7-9 and TRBJ2-3; 7 nucleotides agree with TRBD2. The germline gives CDR1 SEHNR, CDR2 FQNEAQ (reference sequence). V trimming: 8 bases; J trimming: 5 bases; junction bases outside the gene matches: 10. The CDR3 runs to 14 residues. CDR3 residues: CASCRDPGGDTQYF. The DNA for the CDR3 is TGTGCCAGCTGCCGGGATCCGGGGGGAGATACGCAGTATTTT. Using reference TRBV7-9 and TRBJ2-3 for the parts outside the CDR3, the full variable domain is DTGVSQNPRHKITKRGQNVTFRCDPISEHNRLYWYRQTLGQGPEFLTYFQNEAQLEKSRLLSDRFSAERPKGSFSTLEIQRTEQGDSAMYLCASCRDPGGDTQYFGPGTRLTVL.

This clone occurred a few times. The chain combines TRBV23-1 with TRBJ1-5, with TRBD1 identical over 7 bases. TRBV23-1 is an ORF for which the function is uncertain. This CDR3 is 14 amino acids long. With 2 bases clipped from V and 3 bases from J, the junction kept 1 base outside the gene matches. CDR3 nucleotides: TGCGCCAGCAGTCAAGACAGGGCCAATCAGCCCCAGCATTTT. Translation gives CASSQDRANQPQHF.

The chain employs TRBV5-1 and TRBJ1-1; D remains ambiguous. This CDR3 comprises 18 residues. CDR1 is SGHRS, CDR2 YFSETQ, per germline. With 4 bases removed from V and 3 bases from J, the gap between germline ends came to 25 bases. CDR3 sequence (DNA): TGCGCCAGCAGCCTGAGGGCAGATCCTTTAGGGCCGCACACTGAAGCTTTCTTT. Residues: CASSLRADPLGPHTEAFF.

V usage is TRBV5-4 and J usage is TRBJ2-7, with 7 bases lining up with TRBD1. The V gene's germline CDR1 is SGHNT and CDR2 YYREEE (reference sequence). CDR3 length: 13 amino acids. The V gene end was trimmed by 4 bases and the J gene end by 3 bases; junction bases not matched to a gene: 4. CDR3: CASSAGTVYEQYF. The CDR3 region has the DNA TGTGCCAGCAGCGCCGGGACAGTCTACGAGCAGTACTTC.

The V and J genes are TRBV7-2 and TRBJ1-2; D gene ambiguous. The ends were cut back, 3 bases at V and 7 bases at J, with 12 bases in the middle. The CDR3 covers 13 residues. The V gene's germline CDR1 is SGHTA and CDR2 FQGNSA. The CDR3 DNA sequence: TGTGCCAGCAGCTTTGGAGGGTACGGTGGCTACACCTTC. Residues: CASSFGGYGGYTF.

This clone has only one observation. The chain uses TRBV6-5 and TRBJ1-1, with a tentative D call TRBD1 (6 bases). V was trimmed by 5 bases and J by 0 bases, leaving 13 bases between them. The CDR3 consists of 15 residues. The germline gives CDR1 MNHEY, CDR2 SVGAGI. The DNA for the CDR3 is TGTGCCAGCAGTACCCGGGACATCCTGAACACTGAAGCTTTCTTT. Translating gives CASSTRDILNTEAFF.

The V and J genes are TRBV18 and TRBJ2-5; 9 nucleotides agree with TRBD2. There are 15 residues in the CDR3. The ends lost 3 bases at V and 5 bases at J; junction bases unmatched: 7. Germline V gives CDR1 KGHSH, CDR2 LQKENI. The CDR3 nucleotides read TGTGCCAGCTCACCGGTAGCGGGGGCGCGGGAGACCCAGTACTTC. Its translation: CASSPVAGARETQYF.

This clone was counted only a few times. V usage is TRBV5-1 and J usage is TRBJ2-3; D may be TRBD1 (6 bases). Trimming stripped 0 bases from V and 5 bases from J, with 10 bases between. Germline V lookup: CDR1 SGHRS, CDR2 YFSETQ. This CDR3 has 14 residues. CDR3 bases: TGCGCCAGCAGCTTGGGACAGGAGAGAGATACGCAGTATTTT. Residues: CASSLGQERDTQYF.

This clone was counted only a few times. The chain employs TRBV9 and TRBJ2-7, with 9 bases lining up with TRBD1. V lost 3 bases to trimming and J lost 2 bases; unmatched junction nucleotides: 3. CDR1 is SGDLS, CDR2 YYNGEE, per germline. The CDR3 loop spans 14 amino acids. For the CDR3, the DNA is TGTGCCAGCAGCGGCCGGGACAGGGCCTACGAGCAGTACTTC. It translates to CASSGRDRAYEQYF.